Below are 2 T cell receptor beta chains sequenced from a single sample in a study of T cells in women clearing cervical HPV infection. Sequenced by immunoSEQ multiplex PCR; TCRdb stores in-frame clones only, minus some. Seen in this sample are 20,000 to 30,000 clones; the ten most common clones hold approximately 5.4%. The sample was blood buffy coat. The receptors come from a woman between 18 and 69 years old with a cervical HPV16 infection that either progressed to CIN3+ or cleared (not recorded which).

CDR3 DNA, as far as it was read: TGCGCCAGCAGCCCCCTGAGGCAGGGGAGGAATTCACCC. Protein: CASSPLRQGRNSP. The full CDR3 protein reads CASSPLRQGRNSPLHF. The chain recombines TRBV5-1 with TRBJ1-6; possibly TRBD1 for D (6 bases). The read is 3 residues too short to cover the CDR3 end, so that end is filled in from the germline J gene. Between the trimmed V and J ends, which lost 4 bases and 7 bases, there was a span of 18 bases. In germline, CDR1 is SGHRS, CDR2 YFSETQ. The CDR3 runs 16 residues.

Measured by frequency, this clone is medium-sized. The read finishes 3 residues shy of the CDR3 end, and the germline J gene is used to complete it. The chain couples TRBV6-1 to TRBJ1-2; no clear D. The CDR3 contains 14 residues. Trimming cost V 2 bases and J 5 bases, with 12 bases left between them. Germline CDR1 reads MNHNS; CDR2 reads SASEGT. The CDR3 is CASSELNSLYGYTF. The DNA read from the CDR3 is TGTGCCAGCAGTGAATTAAATTCGCTATATGGC.